This paragraph reports one T cell receptor (beta chain). The target antigen is unknown. Once RNA had been extracted, it was reverse transcribed into cDNA to act as the sequencing template. The data were produced by immunoSEQ multiplex PCR, yet TCRdb's version contains in-frame clones alone and is incomplete. The sample has around 100,000 clones; roughly half are singletons. The data derive from a study of CD8+ T cells in alopecia areata. CDR1 is SGHNT and CDR2 is YYREEE in the germline V gene (reference sequence). This CDR3 region has 15 residues. V was trimmed by 9 bases and J by 2 bases, leaving 20 bases between them. General observations from the study: Affected lesional scalp, above all in alopecia totalis/universalis, was more clonal than normal scalp.

Sample: CD4+ T cells sorted from blood. This clonotype originated in a human donor in good health. This sequence joins TRBV5-4 and TRBJ1-2; tentative D call: TRBD1 (6 bases). The CDR3 DNA is TGTGCCACCTCGAACGGGGGGGGGCGGAACTATGGCTACACCTTC. Translated, it gives CATSNGGGRNYGYTF. The full variable domain, completed using reference TRBV5-4 and TRBJ1-2, is ETGVTQSPTHLIKTRGQQVTLRCSSQSGHNTVSWYQQALGQGPQFIFQYYREEENGRGNFPPRFSGLQFPNYSSELNVNALELDDSALYLCATSNGGGRNYGYTFGSGTRLTVV.